This record looks at one TCR beta chain sequence and its context. Its cognate antigen is unknown. The sample belongs to a study of cytomegalovirus exposure and HLA in healthy donors. About the research overall: The roughly 120 million unique TCR beta sequences, from roughly 170 million T cells, were found by an earlier analysis. Findings of the study overall: The study designated about 160 TCR beta chains cytomegalovirus-associated. Donors were assumed by presence/absence analyses to have roughly uniform sequencing depth.

Vbeta (60) and Jbeta (13) primers were used in the PCR. The method was immunoSEQ multiplex PCR; TCRdb's version includes in-frame clones alone and lacks a portion of them. The data show fewer than 300,000 clones, about four fifths seen once. Donors counted as nominally healthy when sampled, yet unrecorded immune exposures were likely. Germline lookup yields CDR1 SGDLS and CDR2 YYNGEE. The length of the CDR3 is 15 residues. V was cut by 1 base and J by 6 bases, with 14 bases left in between. Sequencing input: PBMCs. The receptor comes from a girl aged 2-15 years in good health and CMV-seronegative. The rearrangement joins TRBV9 to TRBJ2-1; weak D call: TRBD1 (5 bases). CDR3 DNA: TGTGCCAGCAGCGTATTGACAGCCAGGTTCAATGAGCAGTTCTTC. Translating gives CASSVLTARFNEQFF.